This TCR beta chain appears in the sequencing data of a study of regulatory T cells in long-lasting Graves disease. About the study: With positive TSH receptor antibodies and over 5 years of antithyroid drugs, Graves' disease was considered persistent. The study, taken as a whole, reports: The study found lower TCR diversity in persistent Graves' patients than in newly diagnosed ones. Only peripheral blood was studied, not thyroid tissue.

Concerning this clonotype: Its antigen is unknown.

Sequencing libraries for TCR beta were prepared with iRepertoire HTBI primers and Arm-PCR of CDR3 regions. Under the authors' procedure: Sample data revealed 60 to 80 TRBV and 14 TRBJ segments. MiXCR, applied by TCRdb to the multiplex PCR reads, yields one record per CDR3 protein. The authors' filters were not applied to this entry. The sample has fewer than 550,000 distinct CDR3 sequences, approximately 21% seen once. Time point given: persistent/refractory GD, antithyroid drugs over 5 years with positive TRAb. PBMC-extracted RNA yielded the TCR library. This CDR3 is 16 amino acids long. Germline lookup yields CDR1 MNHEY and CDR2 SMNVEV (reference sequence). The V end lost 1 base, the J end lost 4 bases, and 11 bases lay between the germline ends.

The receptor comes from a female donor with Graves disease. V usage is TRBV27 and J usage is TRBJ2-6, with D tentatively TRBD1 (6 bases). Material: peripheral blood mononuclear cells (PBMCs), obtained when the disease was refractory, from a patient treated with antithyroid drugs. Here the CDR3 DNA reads TGTGCCAGCAGTTTATACAGGGATTCCGGGGCCAACGTCCTGACTTTC. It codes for CASSLYRDSGANVLTF.